Listed below are T cell receptor beta chains from one sample, sequenced in a study of blood T cell repertoires in COVID-19. Assay used: immunoSEQ multiplex PCR; TCRdb lists only in-frame clones, some missing. Here the sample spans about 160,000 clones, about 74% being singletons. What was sequenced was peripheral blood. The source of these receptors is a man between 60 and 75 years old with acute or convalescent COVID-19. Each CDR3 is given with its conserved first and last residue. Fields, in order: D gene, V gene, clone size, J gene, CDR3 protein, CDR3 DNA. D genes are given only for firm matches. Clone sizes are given selectively: once, few, many, or a class where the clone is expanded.

D: -; V: TRBV4-3; size: -; J: TRBJ2-5; CDR3: CASSQDLSTQETQYF; DNA: TGCGCCAGCAGCCAAGATCTTAGCACCCAAGAGACCCAGTACTTC
D: -; V: TRBV29-1; size: -; J: TRBJ2-7; CDR3: CSVRENEQYF; DNA: TGCAGCGTTCGGGAGAACGAGCAGTACTTC
D: TRBD1; V: TRBV19; size: -; J: TRBJ1-5; CDR3: CASDPFTGGGQPQHF; DNA: TGTGCCAGTGATCCTTTCACAGGGGGAGGTCAGCCCCAGCATTTT
D: -; V: TRBV13; size: -; J: TRBJ2-7; CDR3: CASSLTGDTLTYEQYF; DNA: TGTGCCAGCAGCTTGACCGGGGACACCCTAACCTACGAGCAGTACTTC
D: -; V: TRBV5-1; size: -; J: TRBJ2-7; CDR3: CASSLYLGGAGEQYF; DNA: TGCGCCAGCAGCTTGTACCTGGGGGGGGCGGGCGAGCAGTACTTC
D: -; V: TRBV29-1; size: -; J: TRBJ1-2; CDR3: CSVERSYGYTF; DNA: TGCAGCGTTGAAAGGAGTTATGGCTACACCTTC
D: -; V: TRBV7-6; size: few; J: TRBJ1-1; CDR3: CASRPTGGMNTEAFF; DNA: TGTGCCAGCAGGCCCACGGGGGGGATGAACACTGAAGCTTTCTTT
D: -; V: TRBV5-1; size: -; J: TRBJ2-1; CDR3: CASRQDSSSYNEQFF; DNA: TGCGCCAGCAGGCAGGACAGTAGCTCCTACAATGAGCAGTTCTTC
D: TRBD1; V: TRBV4-1; size: -; J: TRBJ2-5; CDR3: CASSQGTGVTETQYF; DNA: TGCGCCAGCAGCCAAGGGACAGGGGTCACAGAGACCCAGTACTTC
D: -; V: TRBV5-1; size: medium-sized; J: TRBJ1-3; CDR3: CASRRNRDSGNTIYF; DNA: TGCGCCAGCAGACGTAACAGGGACTCTGGAAACACCATATATTTT
D: TRBD1; V: TRBV18; size: few; J: TRBJ2-5; CDR3: CASSPQPGQGQETQYF; DNA: TGTGCCAGCTCACCACAACCAGGACAGGGCCAAGAGACCCAGTACTTC
D: TRBD1; V: TRBV19; size: -; J: TRBJ2-5; CDR3: CASSTRQGQGRETQYF; DNA: TGTGCCAGTAGTACCCGTCAGGGACAGGGTCGGGAGACCCAGTACTTC
D: TRBD1; V: TRBV10-2; size: few; J: TRBJ2-1; CDR3: CASGQGAYNEQFF; DNA: TGCGCCAGTGGACAGGGGGCTTACAATGAGCAGTTCTTC
D: -; V: TRBV29-1; size: -; J: TRBJ2-1; CDR3: CSVDPGRNEQFF; DNA: TGCAGCGTTGACCCAGGGAGGAATGAGCAGTTCTTC
D: -; V: TRBV11-3; size: -; J: TRBJ2-7; CDR3: CASSLDPGYEQYF; DNA: TGTGCCAGCAGCTTAGACCCAGGTTACGAGCAGTACTTC
D: -; V: TRBV11-1; size: -; J: TRBJ2-5; CDR3: CASSIQETQYF; DNA: TGTGCCAGCAGCATACAAGAGACCCAGTACTTC
D: TRBD2; V: TRBV5-1; size: -; J: TRBJ2-1; CDR3: CASSFRLAGGQNEQFF; DNA: TGCGCCAGCAGCTTCCGACTAGCGGGGGGGCAAAATGAGCAGTTCTTC
D: -; V: TRBV6-5; size: -; J: TRBJ1-2; CDR3: CASSPLTGNGYTF; DNA: TGTGCCAGCAGTCCTCTAACAGGGAATGGCTACACCTTC
D: TRBD1; V: TRBV30; size: -; J: TRBJ1-3; CDR3: CAWGQGSGNTIYF; DNA: TGTGCCTGGGGACAGGGATCCGGAAACACCATATATTTT
D: -; V: TRBV5-1; size: -; J: TRBJ1-3; CDR3: CASSFSGQTGPSGNTIYF; DNA: TGCGCCAGCAGCTTCTCTGGGCAGACAGGCCCCTCTGGAAACACCATATATTTT
D: TRBD1; V: TRBV9; size: -; J: TRBJ1-6; CDR3: CASSAGTGHSPLHF; DNA: TGTGCCAGCAGCGCAGGGACAGGGCATTCACCCCTCCACTTT
D: TRBD1; V: TRBV2; size: -; J: TRBJ1-1; CDR3: CASLEGTGLSDTEAFF; DNA: TGTGCCAGCTTGGAAGGGACAGGCCTCAGCGACACTGAAGCTTTCTTT
D: TRBD1; V: TRBV6-5; size: once; J: TRBJ1-2; CDR3: CASSSMDRHQWGYTF; DNA: TGTGCCAGCAGTTCCATGGACAGGCACCAATGGGGCTACACCTTC
D: TRBD1; V: TRBV5-1; size: -; J: TRBJ2-7; CDR3: CASSSTGPTSYEQYF; DNA: TGCGCCAGCAGCTCGACAGGGCCAACCTCCTACGAGCAGTACTTC
D: -; V: TRBV6-6; size: -; J: TRBJ2-7; CDR3: CASSYLGGPYEQYF; DNA: TGTGCCAGCAGTTACCTCGGGGGGCCTTACGAGCAGTACTTC
D: TRBD1; V: TRBV19; size: few; J: TRBJ2-7; CDR3: CASRDRKISYEQYF; DNA: TGTGCCAGTAGGGACAGGAAGATCTCCTACGAGCAGTACTTC
D: TRBD1; V: TRBV7-2; size: -; J: TRBJ1-2; CDR3: CASSLGGQGADYGYTF; DNA: TGTGCCAGCAGCTTAGGGGGACAGGGGGCAGACTATGGCTACACCTTC